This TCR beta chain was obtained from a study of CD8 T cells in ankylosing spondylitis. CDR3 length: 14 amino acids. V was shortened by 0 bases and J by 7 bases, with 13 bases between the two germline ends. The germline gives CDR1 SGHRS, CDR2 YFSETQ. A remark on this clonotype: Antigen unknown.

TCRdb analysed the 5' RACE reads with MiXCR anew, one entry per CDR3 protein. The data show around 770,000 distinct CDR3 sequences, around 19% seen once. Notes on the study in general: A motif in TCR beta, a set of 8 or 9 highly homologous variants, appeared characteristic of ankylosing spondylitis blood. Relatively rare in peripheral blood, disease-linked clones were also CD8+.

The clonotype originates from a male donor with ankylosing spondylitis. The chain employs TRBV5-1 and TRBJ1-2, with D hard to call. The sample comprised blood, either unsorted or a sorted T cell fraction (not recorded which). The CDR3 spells CASSLGVEGGGYTF. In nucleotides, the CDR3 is TGCGCCAGCAGCTTGGGAGTCGAGGGCGGTGGCTACACCTTC.